Presented here are 18 T cell receptor beta chains from one specimen sequenced in a study of cytomegalovirus exposure and HLA in healthy donors. The PCR employed 60 Vbeta primers together with 13 Jbeta primers. Sequenced by immunoSEQ multiplex PCR; TCRdb stores in-frame clones only, minus some. In all, the sample yields about 88,000 clones. Sequencing used PBMCs. The receptors stem from a girl aged 5 to 17 in good health and CMV-seropositive.

The rearrangement joins TRBV4-2 to TRBJ1-1; D call uncertain. Trimming shortened V by 3 bases and J by 1 base, and 9 bases separated the two germline ends. Germline CDR1 reads LGHNA; CDR2 reads YNFKEQ. CDR3 length equals 14 residues. CDR3 sequence reads: CASSHRRRNTEAFF. CDR3 bases: TGTGCCAGCAGCCACCGACGGAGGAACACTGAAGCTTTCTTT.

This sequence joins TRBV28 and TRBJ1-2, with D perhaps matching TRBD1 (5 bases). This CDR3 is built from 14 residues. The germline V gene encodes CDR1 MDHEN and CDR2 SYDVKM. The V end was cut by 4 bases, the J end by 0 bases, with 9 bases between. For the CDR3, the DNA is TGTGCCAGCAGTTCCCAGGGCCCTAACTATGGCTACACCTTC. This translates into CASSSQGPNYGYTF.

The chain joins TRBV11-2 to TRBJ2-5; 7 nucleotides line up with TRBD2. V lost 2 bases and J lost 5; bases outside the gene matches: 11. Germline V gene lookup returns CDR1 SGHAT and CDR2 FQNNGV. The length of the CDR3 is 16 residues. The CDR3 reads CASSLRRGRGRETQYF. CDR3 DNA sequence: TGTGCCAGCAGCTTACGCCGGGGGAGGGGTCGGGAGACCCAGTACTTC.

The J gene is TRBJ1-1, the V gene TRBV27; TRBD1 agrees at 7 bases. Trimming at V came to 1 base and at J to 5 bases, leaving 7 bases not matched to a gene. Germline CDR1 MNHEY, CDR2 SMNVEV (reference sequence). This CDR3 has 15 residues. The CDR3: CASSLFDRVGTEAFF. The DNA of the CDR3 is TGTGCCAGCAGTTTATTCGACAGGGTGGGAACTGAAGCTTTCTTT.

The chain couples TRBV9 to TRBJ2-2; D possibly corresponds to TRBD1 (6 bases). The germline V and J ends were trimmed by 0 bases and 3 bases, with 18 bases remaining between them. This CDR3 is built from 18 residues. Germline CDR1 SGDLS, CDR2 YYNGEE. The DNA for the CDR3 is TGTGCCAGCAGCGTAGCGGCAGGGGAGTTTACTCACACCGGGGAGCTGTTTTTT. This sequence encodes CASSVAAGEFTHTGELFF.

The rearrangement joins TRBV7-9 to TRBJ1-2; 7 positions agree with TRBD1. The CDR3 spans 14 residues. The junction had 4 bases not matched to a gene; V was cut back by 4 bases and J by 2 bases. The V gene's germline CDR1 is SEHNR and CDR2 FQNEAQ (reference sequence). The CDR3 here is CASSSDRLNYGYTF. The CDR3 coding sequence is TGTGCCAGCAGCTCGGACAGGCTCAACTATGGCTACACCTTC.

V is TRBV6-5 and J is TRBJ1-6, with 8 bases matching TRBD1. Germline V gene lookup returns CDR1 MNHEY and CDR2 SVGAGI. The ends lost 6 bases at V and 15 bases at J; junction bases unmatched: 13. The CDR3 totals 14 residues. For the CDR3, the DNA is TGTGCCAGCAGCCCGGGACAGGCGATCCCACACCTCCACTTT. Translated: CASSPGQAIPHLHF.

The V and J genes are TRBV9 and TRBJ2-7; possibly TRBD2 for D (6 bases). This CDR3 comprises 15 residues. CDR1 is SGDLS and CDR2 is YYNGEE in the germline V gene. Between the trimmed V and J ends, which lost 4 bases and 1 base, there was a span of 15 bases. This chain's CDR3 is CASSPVGGGSYEQYF. DNA of the CDR3: TGTGCCAGCAGCCCAGTGGGGGGTGGTTCCTACGAGCAGTACTTC. The complete variable domain, with remaining parts taken from reference TRBV9 and TRBJ2-7, reads DSGVTQTPKHLITATGQRVTLRCSPRSGDLSVYWYQQSLDQGLQFLIQYYNGEERAKGNILERFSAQQFPDLHSELNLSSLELGDSALYFCASSPVGGGSYEQYFGPGTRLTVT.

The chain has TRBV4-2 and TRBJ1-2; D unresolved. CDR1 LGHNA and CDR2 YNFKEQ come from the germline V gene. The CDR3 sequence is 16 residues long. V lost 0 bases, J lost 3 bases, and 14 bases lay in between. This chain's CDR3 is CASSQDLAADHYGYTF. The CDR3, as DNA: TGTGCCAGCAGCCAAGATCTGGCCGCTGATCACTATGGCTACACCTTC.

The V gene is TRBV6-5, the J gene TRBJ2-2, with 8 nucleotides matching TRBD1. V shed 2 bases and J 0 bases; nucleotides not matched to a gene: 2. Germline V gene lookup returns CDR1 MNHEY and CDR2 SVGAGI. The CDR3 covers 16 residues. This CDR3 is CASSYGDRPNTGELFF. The CDR3 nucleotides read TGTGCCAGCAGTTACGGGGACAGGCCGAACACCGGGGAGCTGTTTTTT.

The J gene is TRBJ1-5, the V gene TRBV4-1; D is ambiguous. CDR1 is MGHRA and CDR2 is YSYEKL in the germline V gene. This CDR3 comprises 14 residues. The V end lost 1 base, the J end lost 2 bases, and 6 bases lay between the germline ends. CDR3 DNA sequence: TGCGCCAGCAGCCAAGTCCCCGGCAATCAGCCCCAGCATTTT. Encoded protein: CASSQVPGNQPQHF.

This rearrangement joins TRBV5-1 to TRBJ2-1; the match to TRBD1 covers 12 bases. CDR3 length equals 14 residues. The trim removed 2 bases at V and 8 bases at J, leaving 2 bases unmatched. CDR1 and CDR2 from the germline V gene are SGHRS and YFSETQ. The CDR3, as DNA: TGCGCCAGCAGCTTAGGGACAGGGGGCGATGAGCAGTTCTTC. Protein: CASSLGTGGDEQFF. Using reference TRBV5-1 and TRBJ2-1 for the parts outside the CDR3, the full variable domain is KAGVTQTPRYLIKTRGQQVTLSCSPISGHRSVSWYQQTPGQGLQFLFEYFSETQRNKGNFPGRFSGRQFSNSRSEMNVSTLELGDSALYLCASSLGTGGDEQFFGPGTRLTVL.

V usage is TRBV7-3 and J usage is TRBJ1-1; D is possibly TRBD1 (6 bases). Germline CDR1 SGHTA, CDR2 FQGTGA. V was clipped by 5 bases and J by 4 bases, with 14 bases between them. The CDR3 totals 14 residues. In nucleotides, the CDR3 is TGTGCCAGCAGCACGAAGGCGGGGGCCACTGAAGCTTTCTTT. Amino acids: CASSTKAGATEAFF.

The chain joins TRBV4-3 to TRBJ1-6; D remains unclear. CDR3 length: 15 residues. Trimming cost V 0 bases and J 8 bases, with 11 bases left between them. The V gene's germline CDR1 is LGHNA and CDR2 YSLEER. CDR3 DNA: TGCGCCAGCAGCCAAGATGAAGGGCGGGATTCACCCCTCCACTTT. It is translated as CASSQDEGRDSPLHF.

This sequence joins TRBV6-4 and TRBJ2-2, with 9 nucleotides matching TRBD1. The germline V gene encodes CDR1 MRHNA and CDR2 SNTAGT. This CDR3 region has 14 residues. Trimming took 4 bases from V and 7 from J; bases not matched to a gene: 4. CDR3 sequence: CASSADRGYGELFF. The CDR3 DNA reads as TGTGCCAGCAGTGCGGACAGGGGTTACGGGGAGCTGTTTTTT.

This chain uses TRBV30 with TRBJ1-2, with 12 bases identical to TRBD1. The CDR3 has 16 amino acids. V gave up 3 bases and J gave up 3 bases; unmatched junction bases: 8. Germline CDR1 is GTSNPN and CDR2 is SVGIG (reference sequence). This CDR3 reads CAWRTGTGGDYYGYTF. CDR3 nucleotide sequence: TGTGCCTGGAGAACAGGGACAGGGGGCGACTACTATGGCTACACCTTC. Together with reference TRBV30 and TRBJ1-2, the CDR3 gives the full variable domain: SQTIHQWPATLVQPVGSPLSLECTVEGTSNPNLYWYRQAAGRGLQLLFYSVGIGQISSEVPQNLSASRPQDRQFILSSKKLLLSDSGFYLCAWRTGTGGDYYGYTFGSGTRLTVV.

The chain joins TRBV19 to TRBJ1-5; D might be TRBD1 (6 bases). The CDR3 runs 18 residues. CDR1 and CDR2 (germline): LNHDA, SQIVND (reference sequence). V was cut by 3 bases and J by 0 bases, with 18 bases left in between. CDR3 sequence: CASSMSGRGGYSNQPQHF. CDR3 nucleotide sequence: TGTGCCAGTAGTATGTCGGGCAGGGGCGGATATAGCAATCAGCCCCAGCATTTT.

The DNA of the CDR3 is TGTGCCAGCAGTCAGGGGGAAACCGGGGAGCTGTTTTTT. Its protein is CASSQGETGELFF. The gene calls are TRBV7-6 and TRBJ2-2, with TRBD1 matching 7 bases. The V and J ends lost 6 bases and 5 bases, in that order; junction bases with no gene match: 3. CDR1 and CDR2 from the germline V gene are SGHVS and FNYEAQ. CDR3 length: 13 amino acids.